The 28 T cell receptor beta chains reported below all come from one sample, sequenced in a study of T cells in Graves' hyperthyroidism and ophthalmopathy. TCR beta CDR3 regions were amplified from RNA. First-round RT-PCR with HTBI primers amplified the TCR CDR3 region. One entry per CDR3 protein, called by TCRdb with MiXCR from the multiplex PCR reads. The sample has approximately 590,000 distinct CDR3 sequences, about 15% seen once. Specimen: blood. Receptors originate from a woman aged 25 to 39 with Graves' hyperthyroidism.

This clonotype showed up many times. This chain connects TRBV20-1 to TRBJ2-7, with D possibly being TRBD2 (5 bases). The germline CDR1 and CDR2 sequences are DFQATT and SNEGSKA (reference sequence). This CDR3 region has 13 residues. Trimming took 1 base from V and 5 from J, leaving 12 bases between them. CDR3 sequence: CSARGPPRDEQYF. The CDR3 DNA reads TGCAGTGCTAGAGGGCCCCCGAGGGACGAGCAGTACTTC.

The chain combines TRBV15 with TRBJ2-2; 8 nucleotides align to TRBD1. J was trimmed by 6 bases and V by 0 bases; bases with no gene match: 6. This CDR3 contains 16 residues. The germline V gene encodes CDR1 LNHNV and CDR2 YYDKDF (reference sequence). This chain's CDR3 is CATSRDRQGFSGELFF. Here the CDR3 DNA reads TGTGCCACCAGCAGAGATCGACAGGGGTTTTCCGGGGAGCTGTTTTTT.

V is TRBV19 and J is TRBJ2-2; D is possibly TRBD1 (6 bases). V lost 6 bases to trimming and J lost 3 bases, with 14 bases between them. The length of the CDR3 is 15 residues. Germline CDR1 reads LNHDA; CDR2 reads SQIVND (reference sequence). CDR3 DNA sequence: TGTGCCAGTAGCGAACAGGGTACGGACACCGGGGAGCTGTTTTTT. Its protein is CASSEQGTDTGELFF.

The sample holds a few counts of this clonotype. This chain links TRBV20-1 with TRBJ2-2, with 7 bases lining up with TRBD2. The V gene's germline CDR1 is DFQATT and CDR2 SNEGSKA (reference sequence). Unmatched junction bases numbered 7, after V lost 6 bases and J lost 3 bases. CDR3 size: 14 residues. CDR3 bases: TGCAGTGCCCCAGGAGGGAGGGACACCGGGGAGCTGTTTTTT. It codes for CSAPGGRDTGELFF.

Ten or more counts support this clonotype. The chain uses TRBV30 and TRBJ1-1; a weak D match, TRBD1 (6 bases). The V gene lost 2 bases and the J gene lost 5 bases, with 15 bases spanning the gap. This CDR3 is 14 amino acids long. Germline CDR1 is GTSNPN and CDR2 is SVGIG (reference sequence). CDR3 protein: CAWSRGGWETEAFF. CDR3 DNA: TGTGCCTGGAGTCGGGGGGGCTGGGAAACTGAAGCTTTCTTT.

This clonotype was seen repeatedly, ten times or more. This chain uses TRBV12-3 or TRBV12-4 with TRBJ2-7; 12 bases align to TRBD2. This CDR3 contains 15 residues. With 6 bases clipped from V and 6 bases from J, the junction kept 9 bases outside the gene matches. CDR3 coding DNA: TGTGCCAGCAGGCTAGCGGGAGGGCCGGTCAGCGAGCAGTACTTC. Amino acids: CASRLAGGPVSEQYF.

This clonotype was counted only a few times. The rearrangement joins TRBV6-1 to TRBJ2-7, with TRBD1 matching over 8 bases. V was pared by 6 bases and J by 0 bases, with 7 bases of the junction left unmatched. The V gene's germline CDR1 is MNHNS and CDR2 SASEGT. The CDR3 spans 15 residues. The CDR3 sequence: CASSVTGQGSYEQYF. Written as DNA, the CDR3 is TGTGCCAGCAGCGTAACCGGACAGGGCTCCTACGAGCAGTACTTC.

This clonotype was seen many times. The V call is TRBV3-1, the J call TRBJ2-1, with no clear D. The CDR3 spans 13 residues. Germline-derived CDR1 and CDR2 are LGHDT and YNNKEL (reference sequence). The V and J ends lost 1 base and 9 bases respectively, with 10 bases between them. The CDR3 spells CASSQGAAPEQFF. The DNA of the CDR3 is TGTGCCAGCAGCCAAGGCGCAGCCCCTGAGCAGTTCTTC.

The CDR3 loop reads CASSRITGKNSPLHF. The DNA of the CDR3 is TGTGCCAGCAGCCGCATAACAGGGAAGAATTCACCCCTCCACTTT. The chain carries TRBV11-2 and TRBJ1-6; D is perhaps TRBD1 (6 bases). V lost 5 bases, J lost 7 bases, and 15 bases lay in between. The CDR3 consists of 15 residues. Germline CDR1 SGHAT, CDR2 FQNNGV.

There are many counts of this clonotype. The chain joins TRBV5-1 to TRBJ2-3, with D possibly being TRBD2 (6 bases). The germline V gene encodes CDR1 SGHRS and CDR2 YFSETQ. This CDR3 spans 17 amino acids. V shed 4 bases and J shed 4 bases, with 22 bases lying between them. The CDR3 bases are TGCGCCAGCAGCCCCCTGGCGCGTGGCGGGAATTCAGATACGCAGTATTTT. It specifies CASSPLARGGNSDTQYF. Full variable domain (missing parts from reference TRBV5-1 and TRBJ2-3): KAGVTQTPRYLIKTRGQQVTLSCSPISGHRSVSWYQQTPGQGLQFLFEYFSETQRNKGNFPGRFSGRQFSNSRSEMNVSTLELGDSALYLCASSPLARGGNSDTQYFGPGTRLTVL.

This clonotype has at least ten counts. The V call is TRBV7-3, the J call TRBJ2-1; possible D gene TRBD1, 6 bases. CDR1 and CDR2 (germline): SGHTA, FQGTGA. The CDR3 spans 15 residues. The V end was cut by 6 bases, the J end by 9 bases, with 21 bases between. CDR3 DNA sequence: TGTGCCAGCAGTTCGACAGGCCTCACCTCAGGTGAGCAGTTCTTC. Translated: CASSSTGLTSGEQFF.

This clonotype was seen ten or more times. The J gene is TRBJ1-5, the V gene TRBV12-3 or TRBV12-4, with D hard to call. The CDR3 runs to 16 residues. V lost 6 bases to trimming and J lost 3 bases, with 18 bases between them. The DNA for the CDR3 is TGTGCCAGCAGCCCTCAAGGAGCGGAGCCCAATCAGCCCCAGCATTTT. Translated: CASSPQGAEPNQPQHF.

This clonotype has ten or more counts. This chain links TRBV20-1 with TRBJ2-3, with 9 bases matching TRBD2. The CDR3 has 15 amino acids. Per germline, CDR1 DFQATT and CDR2 SNEGSKA (reference sequence). The junction had 7 bases not matched to a gene; V was cut back by 5 bases and J by 1 base. The CDR3 DNA sequence: TGCAGTGCTTCCTCCAGACTAGCGGGCACAGATACGCAGTATTTT. Translation gives CSASSRLAGTDTQYF.

The chain combines TRBV6-1 with TRBJ1-4; the D gene is possibly TRBD1 (5 bases). CDR3 length: 14 residues. V was trimmed by 1 base and J by 8 bases, leaving 11 bases between them. Germline CDR1 MNHNS, CDR2 SASEGT. This chain's CDR3 is CASSEGEGVEKLFF. The CDR3 DNA follows: TGTGCCAGCAGTGAAGGGGAAGGGGTGGAAAAACTGTTTTTT.

V and J are TRBV28 and TRBJ1-1, with D unclear. V lost 3 bases to trimming and J lost 5 bases, with 13 bases between them. Germline V gene lookup returns CDR1 MDHEN and CDR2 SYDVKM. This CDR3 comprises 14 residues. CDR3 sequence (DNA): TGTGCCAGCAGTTTCGGTAGGGTAGGGACTGAAGCTTTCTTT. As protein: CASSFGRVGTEAFF.

This chain uses TRBV5-1 with TRBJ2-7; a weak D match, TRBD1 (6 bases). CDR1 is SGHRS, CDR2 YFSETQ, per germline. CDR3 size: 15 residues. Deletions cut 0 bases from V and 4 bases from J, with 14 bases between. CDR3 DNA: TGCGCCAGCAGCTTGGTGGGGGCGACCTCTTACGAGCAGTACTTC. It translates to CASSLVGATSYEQYF.

This clonotype was seen at least ten times. This chain connects TRBV28 to TRBJ2-7; possible D gene TRBD2, 6 bases. This CDR3 spans 14 amino acids. In germline, CDR1 is MDHEN, CDR2 SYDVKM. Trimming took off 6 bases at V and 0 bases at J, with 12 bases between the two ends. In DNA, the CDR3 is TGTGCCAGCAGGGGGACTCGAAGCTCCTACGAGCAGTACTTC. Amino acid sequence: CASRGTRSSYEQYF.

The rearrangement joins TRBV7-4 to TRBJ2-5, with D unresolved. The CDR3 totals 8 residues. Germline loops: CDR1 SGHVT, CDR2 SQSDAQ. V lost 4 bases and J 13 bases, leaving 4 bases between the germline ends. In DNA, the CDR3 is TGTGCCAGCAGCTGGGCGTACTTC. Translating gives CASSWAYF. Supplemented by reference TRBV7-4 and TRBJ2-5, the full variable domain reads GAGVSQSPRYKVAKRGRDVALRCDSISGHVTLYWYRQTLGQGSEVLTYSQSDAQRDKSGRPSGRFSAERPERSVSTLKIQRTEQGDSAVYLCASSWAYFGPGTRLLVL.

This chain connects TRBV20-1 to TRBJ2-1; D is ambiguous. Germline V gene data show CDR1 as DFQATT and CDR2 as SNEGSKA (reference sequence). V was shortened by 1 base and J by 7 bases, with 8 bases between the two germline ends. This CDR3 has 12 residues. DNA for the CDR3: TGCAGTGCTAGAGCGCCTCCTAATGAGCAGTTCTTC. It is translated as CSARAPPNEQFF.

Many counts were recorded for this clonotype. The chain recombines TRBV30 with TRBJ1-2; D uncertain. Germline V gene lookup returns CDR1 GTSNPN and CDR2 SVGIG (reference sequence). The CDR3 is 15 residues long. V gave up 0 bases and J gave up 3 bases, with 14 bases separating them. The CDR3 DNA follows: TGTGCCTGGAGTGTATCGCAGGTTCCGCACTATGGCTACACCTTC. Its protein is CAWSVSQVPHYGYTF.

This clonotype was observed at least ten times. The chain combines TRBV7-2 with TRBJ2-1; D not certain. Germline assignment: CDR1 SGHTA and CDR2 FQGNSA. Between the trimmed V and J ends, which lost 0 bases and 5 bases, there was a span of 17 bases. The CDR3 length is 17 residues. DNA for the CDR3: TGTGCCAGCAGCTTAGCTAGGTCTAGTTATATCCACAATGAGCAGTTCTTC. This encodes CASSLARSSYIHNEQFF.

This chain connects TRBV19 to TRBJ2-5; 7 nucleotides match TRBD2. Germline CDR1 reads LNHDA; CDR2 reads SQIVND (reference sequence). The CDR3 length is 14 residues. V shed 4 bases and J 1 base; nucleotides not matched to a gene: 3. The CDR3 here is CASSTSSGQETQYF. The CDR3 coding sequence is TGTGCCAGTAGTACATCTAGCGGCCAAGAGACCCAGTACTTC.

This clonotype has at least ten counts. CDR3 loop: CASGLFSTDTQYF. CDR3 in DNA: TGTGCTAGTGGTTTGTTTTCCACAGATACGCAGTATTTT. This chain links TRBV12-5 with TRBJ2-3; no firm D call. CDR3 length equals 13 residues. Germline CDR1 is LGHNT and CDR2 is FRNRAP. Trimming took 2 bases from V and 2 from J, leaving 5 bases between them.

Details on this clonotype: This could be a read error, since a much larger clone is one nucleotide away. The chain combines TRBV5-1 with TRBJ2-3; 8 nucleotides line up with TRBD2. The CDR3 contains 15 residues. Germline lookup yields CDR1 SGHRS and CDR2 YFSETQ. This chain's CDR3 is CARSWTSSRTDTQYF. The CDR3 DNA follows: TGCGCCAGAAGCTGGACTAGCTCCCGCACAGATACGCAGTATTTT. Based on the CDR3 plus reference TRBV5-1 and TRBJ2-3, the full variable domain is KAGVTQTPRYLIKTRGQQVTLSCSPISGHRSVSWYQQTPGQGLQFLFEYFSETQRNKGNFPGRFSGRQFSNSRSEMNVSTLELGDSALYLCARSWTSSRTDTQYFGPGTRLTVL.

Ten or more counts support this clonotype. The chain links TRBV20-1 to TRBJ2-3, with 8 bases identical to TRBD2. The CDR3 is 15 residues long. Germline CDR1 is DFQATT and CDR2 is SNEGSKA (reference sequence). The J segment lost 4 bases and the V segment lost 3 bases, leaving 9 bases of the junction unmatched. The CDR3 is CSARSGLGYADTQYF. CDR3 DNA: TGCAGTGCTAGGTCGGGACTAGGGTACGCAGATACGCAGTATTTT.

At least ten counts were recorded for this clonotype. The rearrangement joins TRBV18 to TRBJ1-4; unclear D gene. V gave up 2 bases and J gave up 5 bases, with 0 bases separating them. This CDR3 is built from 11 residues. In germline, CDR1 is KGHSH, CDR2 LQKENI. CDR3 in DNA: TGTGCCAGCTCACCAAATGAAAAACTGTTTTTT. Residues: CASSPNEKLFF. Variable domain in full (rest from reference TRBV18 and TRBJ1-4): NAGVMQNPRHLVRRRGQEARLRCSPMKGHSHVYWYRQLPEEGLKFMVYLQKENIIDESGMPKERFSAEFPKEGPSILRIQQVVRGDSAAYFCASSPNEKLFFGSGTQLSVL.

The V and J genes are TRBV12-3 or TRBV12-4 and TRBJ1-5; 7 bases line up with TRBD1. V gave up 6 bases and J gave up 0 bases; unmatched junction bases: 11. This CDR3 is 17 amino acids long. The CDR3 DNA reads TGTGCCAGCAGCCCCACGTCGACAGGGTATAGCAATCAGCCCCAGCATTTT. Amino acid sequence: CASSPTSTGYSNQPQHF.

V is TRBV28 and J is TRBJ2-2; TRBD2 matches at 14 bases. J lost 7 bases, V lost 2 bases, and 12 bases had no gene match. CDR3 length equals 19 residues. CDR1 MDHEN and CDR2 SYDVKM come from the germline V gene. In nucleotides, the CDR3 is TGTGCCAGCAGTTTAAGAGGTTGGGGGACTAGCGGGAGTGGCGGGGAGCTGTTTTTT. It encodes CASSLRGWGTSGSGGELFF.